Below are 7 T cell receptor beta chains sequenced from a single sample in a study of long-term antiretroviral therapy in people with HIV. An immunoSEQ assay, version v3.0, was performed at survey level. Some clones are missing from TCRdb's copy, which holds only in-frame ones; the method was immunoSEQ multiplex PCR. Altogether 37,000 or so clones are present, roughly 78% being singletons, with the ten largest covering under 7%. Sequencing used unsorted PBMCs, obtained 3.4 years after starting antiretroviral therapy. These receptors were collected from a young man with HIV.

CDR3 nucleotide sequence: TGTGCCTGGAGTGTACTCCCCACAGCCGGGGAGCTGTTTTTT. Its translation: CAWSVLPTAGELFF. This chain links TRBV30 with TRBJ2-2, with unresolved D. Germline values: CDR1 GTSNPN, CDR2 SVGIG (reference sequence). The CDR3 runs to 14 residues. The ends were cut back, 0 bases at V and 6 bases at J, with 11 bases in the middle.

CDR3 bases: TGTGCCAGCAGCTTAGGGTGGGGGACCTACGAGCAGTACTTC. Residues: CASSLGWGTYEQYF. V gene TRBV11-2 combines with J gene TRBJ2-7; D is tentatively TRBD1 or TRBD2 (5 bases each). The CDR3 covers 14 residues. Germline CDR1 is SGHAT and CDR2 is FQNNGV. The V end lost 1 base, the J end lost 2 bases, and 9 bases lay between the germline ends.

This chain joins TRBV18 and TRBJ2-3; tentative D call: TRBD1 (5 bases). The germline V gene has CDR1 KGHSH and CDR2 LQKENI. The CDR3 is made up of 16 amino acids. Trimming shortened V by 5 bases and J by 0 bases, and 15 bases separated the two germline ends. CDR3 sequence (DNA): TGTGCCAGCTCATCGAGTCAGGGATTAAGCACAGATACGCAGTATTTT. Amino acids: CASSSSQGLSTDTQYF.

The chain employs TRBV4-2 and TRBJ2-7; 11 bases are shared with TRBD2. The CDR3 loop spans 16 amino acids. V shed 2 bases and J 6 bases; nucleotides not matched to a gene: 9. CDR1 and CDR2 from the germline V gene are LGHNA and YNFKEQ. CDR3 DNA sequence: TGTGCCAGCAGCCAATTGGCACTAGCGGGAGTCGGCGAGCAGTACTTC. Protein sequence: CASSQLALAGVGEQYF.

This clone was counted a few times. The V gene is TRBV5-4, the J gene TRBJ1-1; D is perhaps TRBD1 (5 bases). CDR1 is SGHNT and CDR2 is YYREEE in the germline V gene (reference sequence). CDR3 length equals 14 residues. V was trimmed by 5 bases and J by 1 base, leaving 12 bases between them. The CDR3 spells CASRPGRSNTEAFF. The CDR3 nucleotides read TGTGCCAGCAGACCGGGACGGTCGAACACTGAAGCTTTCTTT.

The rearrangement links TRBV19 to TRBJ2-1, with 9 bases identical to TRBD1. J gave up 5 bases and V 4 bases, and 3 bases lay outside the gene matches. This CDR3 has 14 amino acids. The germline V gene encodes CDR1 LNHDA and CDR2 SQIVND (reference sequence). CDR3 loop: CASSTWTGDNEQFF. DNA of the CDR3: TGTGCCAGTAGTACATGGACAGGGGACAATGAGCAGTTCTTC.

The genes are TRBV9 and TRBJ2-7; 8 nucleotides match TRBD2. The CDR3 length is 16 residues. The ends lost 4 bases at V and 4 bases at J; junction bases unmatched: 13. Germline assignment: CDR1 SGDLS and CDR2 YYNGEE. The CDR3 reads CASSSHSGLAVYEQYF. The DNA for the CDR3 is TGTGCCAGCAGCTCCCATAGCGGACTAGCCGTGTACGAGCAGTACTTC.